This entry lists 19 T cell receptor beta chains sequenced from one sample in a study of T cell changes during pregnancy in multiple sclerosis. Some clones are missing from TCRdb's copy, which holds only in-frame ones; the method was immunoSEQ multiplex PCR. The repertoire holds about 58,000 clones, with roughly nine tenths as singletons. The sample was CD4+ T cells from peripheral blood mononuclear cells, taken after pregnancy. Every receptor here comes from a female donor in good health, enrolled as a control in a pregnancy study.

The DNA for the CDR3 is TGCGCCAGCAGTCCGACAGGGGGGAACCGTAACTATGGCTACACCTTC. It specifies CASSPTGGNRNYGYTF. The rearrangement links TRBV5-1 to TRBJ1-2, with 9 bases identical to TRBD1. The CDR3 covers 16 residues. J gave up 1 base and V 5 bases, and 9 bases lay outside the gene matches. The germline CDR1 and CDR2 sequences are SGHRS and YFSETQ.

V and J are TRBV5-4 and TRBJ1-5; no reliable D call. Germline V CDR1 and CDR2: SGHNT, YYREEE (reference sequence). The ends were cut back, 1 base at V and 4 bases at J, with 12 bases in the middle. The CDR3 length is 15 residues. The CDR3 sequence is CASSLSPQRNQPQHF. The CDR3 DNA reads TGTGCCAGCAGCTTGTCTCCCCAGAGGAATCAGCCCCAGCATTTT.

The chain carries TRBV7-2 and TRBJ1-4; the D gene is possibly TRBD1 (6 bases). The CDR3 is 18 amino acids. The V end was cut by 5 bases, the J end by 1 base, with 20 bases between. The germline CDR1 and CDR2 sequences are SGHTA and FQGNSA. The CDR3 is CASSQAPLGAQTNEKLFF. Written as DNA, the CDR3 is TGTGCCAGCAGCCAAGCCCCCCTGGGGGCGCAAACTAATGAAAAACTGTTTTTT.

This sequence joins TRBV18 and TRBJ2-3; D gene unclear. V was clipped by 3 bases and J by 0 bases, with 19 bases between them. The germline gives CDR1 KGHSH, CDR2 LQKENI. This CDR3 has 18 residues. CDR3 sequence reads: CASSPKGVQQKSTDTQYF. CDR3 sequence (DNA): TGTGCCAGCTCACCCAAAGGCGTTCAACAGAAGAGCACAGATACGCAGTATTTT.

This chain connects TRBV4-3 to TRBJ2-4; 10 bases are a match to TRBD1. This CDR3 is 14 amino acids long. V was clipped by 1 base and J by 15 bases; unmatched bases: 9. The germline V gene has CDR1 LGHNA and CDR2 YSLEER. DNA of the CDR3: TGCGCCAGCAGCCAAGCGGGTTCTGGGACAGGGGTGTACTTC. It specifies CASSQAGSGTGVYF.

In DNA, the CDR3 is TGTGCCAGCAGCGTAGGGGGGCAAGATTCACCCCTCCACTTT. Its protein product is CASSVGGQDSPLHF. The chain employs TRBV9 and TRBJ1-6, with TRBD1 as a possible D gene (6 bases). Per the germline V gene, CDR1 is SGDLS and CDR2 is YYNGEE. V lost 0 bases and J lost 8, with 9 bases in between. The CDR3 has 14 amino acids.

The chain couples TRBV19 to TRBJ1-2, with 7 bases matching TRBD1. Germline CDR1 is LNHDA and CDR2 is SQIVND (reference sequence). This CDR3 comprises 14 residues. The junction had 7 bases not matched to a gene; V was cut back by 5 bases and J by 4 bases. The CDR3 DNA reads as TGTGCCAGTAGTGCCGACAGGGACGCCTATGGCTACACCTTC. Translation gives CASSADRDAYGYTF. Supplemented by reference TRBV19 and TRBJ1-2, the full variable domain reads DGGITQSPKYLFRKEGQNVTLSCEQNLNHDAMYWYRQDPGQGLRLIYYSQIVNDFQKGDIAEGYSVSREKKESFPLTVTSAQKNPTAFYLCASSADRDAYGYTFGSGTRLTVV.

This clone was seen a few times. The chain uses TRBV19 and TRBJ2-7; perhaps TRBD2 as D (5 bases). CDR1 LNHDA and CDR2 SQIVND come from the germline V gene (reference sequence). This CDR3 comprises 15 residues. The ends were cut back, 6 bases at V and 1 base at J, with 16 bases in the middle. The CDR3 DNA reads TGTGCCAGTAGCCCCGAAAGGACGGGATCCTACGAGCAGTACTTC. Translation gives CASSPERTGSYEQYF.

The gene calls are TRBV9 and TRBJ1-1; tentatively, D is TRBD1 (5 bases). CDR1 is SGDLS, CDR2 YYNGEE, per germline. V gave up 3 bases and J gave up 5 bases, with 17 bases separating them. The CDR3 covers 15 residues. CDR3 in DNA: TGTGCCAGCAGCGGGGGCGGGTGGGGAGGGACTGAAGCTTTCTTT. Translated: CASSGGGWGGTEAFF.

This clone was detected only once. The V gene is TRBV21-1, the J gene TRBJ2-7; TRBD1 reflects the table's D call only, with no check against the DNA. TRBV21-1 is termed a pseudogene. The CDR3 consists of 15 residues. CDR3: CASSTQGMGSYEQYF. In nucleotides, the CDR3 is TGTGCCAGCAGCACCCAGGGGATGGGGTCCTACGAGCAGTACTTC.

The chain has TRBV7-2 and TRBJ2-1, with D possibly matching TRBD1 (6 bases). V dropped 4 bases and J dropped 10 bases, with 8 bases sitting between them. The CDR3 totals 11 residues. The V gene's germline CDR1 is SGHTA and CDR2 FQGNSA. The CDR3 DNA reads TGTGCCAGCAGCTCCGGGACAGAGCAGTTCTTC. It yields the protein CASSSGTEQFF.

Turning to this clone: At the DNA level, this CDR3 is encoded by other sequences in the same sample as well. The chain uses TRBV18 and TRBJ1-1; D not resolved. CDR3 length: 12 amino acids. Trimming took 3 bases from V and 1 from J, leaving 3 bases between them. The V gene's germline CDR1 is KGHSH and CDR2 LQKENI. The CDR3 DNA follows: TGTGCCAGCTCACCCCAGAACACTGAAGCTTTCTTT. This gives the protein CASSPQNTEAFF. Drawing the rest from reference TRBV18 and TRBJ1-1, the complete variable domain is NAGVMQNPRHLVRRRGQEARLRCSPMKGHSHVYWYRQLPEEGLKFMVYLQKENIIDESGMPKERFSAEFPKEGPSILRIQQVVRGDSAAYFCASSPQNTEAFFGQGTRLTVV.

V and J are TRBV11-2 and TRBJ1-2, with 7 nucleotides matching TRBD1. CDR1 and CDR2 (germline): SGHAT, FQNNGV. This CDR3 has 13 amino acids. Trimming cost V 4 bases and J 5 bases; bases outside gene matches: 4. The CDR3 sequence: CASSSGGQYGYTF. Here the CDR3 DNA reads TGTGCCAGCAGCTCAGGGGGACAGTATGGCTACACCTTC.

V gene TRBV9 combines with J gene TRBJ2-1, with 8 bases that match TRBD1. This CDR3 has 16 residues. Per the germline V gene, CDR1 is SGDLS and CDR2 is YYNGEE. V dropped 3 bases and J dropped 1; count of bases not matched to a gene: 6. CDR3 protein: CASSAHTGGSYNEQFF. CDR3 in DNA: TGTGCCAGCAGCGCCCACACAGGGGGGTCCTACAATGAGCAGTTCTTC.

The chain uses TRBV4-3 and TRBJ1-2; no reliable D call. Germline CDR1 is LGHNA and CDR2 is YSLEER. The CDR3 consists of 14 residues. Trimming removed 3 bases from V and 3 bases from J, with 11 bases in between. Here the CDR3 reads CASSQGGSDYGYTF. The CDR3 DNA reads TGCGCCAGCAGCCAGGGAGGAAGCGACTATGGCTACACCTTC.

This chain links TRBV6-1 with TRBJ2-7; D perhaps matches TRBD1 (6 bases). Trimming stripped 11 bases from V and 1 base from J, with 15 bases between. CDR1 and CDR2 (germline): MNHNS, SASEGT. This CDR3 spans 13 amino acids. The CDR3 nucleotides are TGTGCCTCACGGACAGAGTTTTCCTACGAGCAGTACTTC. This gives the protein CASRTEFSYEQYF.

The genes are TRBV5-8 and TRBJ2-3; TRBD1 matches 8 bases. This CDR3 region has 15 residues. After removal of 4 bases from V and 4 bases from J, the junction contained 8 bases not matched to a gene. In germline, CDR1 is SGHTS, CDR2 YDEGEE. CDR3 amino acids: CASSPRQGSADTQYF. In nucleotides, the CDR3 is TGTGCCAGCAGCCCCCGACAGGGGAGCGCAGATACGCAGTATTTT.

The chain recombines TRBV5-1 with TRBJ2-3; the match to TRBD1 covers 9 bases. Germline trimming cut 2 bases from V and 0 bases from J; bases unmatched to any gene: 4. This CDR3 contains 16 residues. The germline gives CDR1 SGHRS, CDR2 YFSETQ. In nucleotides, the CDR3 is TGCGCCAGCAGCTTAGAAGGACAGGGGAGCACAGATACGCAGTATTTT. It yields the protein CASSLEGQGSTDTQYF.

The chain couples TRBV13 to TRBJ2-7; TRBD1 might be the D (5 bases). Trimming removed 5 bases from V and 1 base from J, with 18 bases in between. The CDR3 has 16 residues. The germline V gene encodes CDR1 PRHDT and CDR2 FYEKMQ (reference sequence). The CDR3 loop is CASSIRRTGLSYEQYF. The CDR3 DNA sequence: TGTGCCAGCAGCATAAGGCGAACAGGCCTATCCTACGAGCAGTACTTC.